Below are 2 T cell receptor beta chains sequenced from a single sample in a study of shared clonotypes between healthy human individuals. Repertoires were generated with immunoSEQ multiplex PCR, while TCRdb's copy carries only in-frame clones and drops some. The data contain about 100,000 clones, about 45% of them singletons. Sequenced input: PBMCs. These receptors all stem from a woman between 40 and 50 years old in good health. Some clones in this sample may be carry-over from other donors' samples.

This chain links TRBV30 with TRBJ1-2; tentatively, D is TRBD1 (5 bases). Germline-derived CDR1 and CDR2 are GTSNPN and SVGIG (reference sequence). This CDR3 contains 12 residues. The V end lost 1 base, the J end lost 6 bases, and 9 bases lay between the germline ends. The CDR3 protein is CAWSAGGHGYTF. In nucleotides, the CDR3 is TGTGCCTGGAGTGCGGGGGGACATGGCTACACCTTC.

This clone was observed at least ten times. J is TRBJ2-4 and V is TRBV5-4, with D unresolved. V was clipped by 4 bases and J by 7 bases, with 12 bases between them. The CDR3 extends over 13 amino acids. In germline, CDR1 is SGHNT, CDR2 YYREEE (reference sequence). CDR3 loop: CASSLTPRNIQYF. DNA for the CDR3: TGTGCCAGCAGCCTCACTCCACGGAACATTCAGTACTTC.